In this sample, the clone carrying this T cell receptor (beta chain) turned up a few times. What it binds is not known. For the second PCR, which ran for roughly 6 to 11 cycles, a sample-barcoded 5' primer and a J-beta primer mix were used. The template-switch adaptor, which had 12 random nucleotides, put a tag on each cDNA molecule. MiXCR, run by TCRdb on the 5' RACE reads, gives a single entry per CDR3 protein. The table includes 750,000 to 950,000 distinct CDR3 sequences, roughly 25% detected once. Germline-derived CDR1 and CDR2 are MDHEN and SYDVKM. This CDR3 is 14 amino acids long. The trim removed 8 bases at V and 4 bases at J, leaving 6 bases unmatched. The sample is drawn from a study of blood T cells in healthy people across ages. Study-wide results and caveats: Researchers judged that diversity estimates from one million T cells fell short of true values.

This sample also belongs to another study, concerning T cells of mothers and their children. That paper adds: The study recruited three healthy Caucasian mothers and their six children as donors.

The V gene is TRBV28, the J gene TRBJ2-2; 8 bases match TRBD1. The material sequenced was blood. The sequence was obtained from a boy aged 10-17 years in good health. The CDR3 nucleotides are TGTGCCAGCGGACTTCAGGGGGCCACCGGGGAGCTGTTTTTT. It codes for CASGLQGATGELFF.